This T cell receptor beta chain was sequenced during a study of T cells after posttransplantation cyclophosphamide. The repertoire was sequenced with immunoSEQ multiplex PCR; TCRdb's copy has only in-frame clones and lacks some. The sample has 10,000 or so clones; roughly 87% are singletons. Study-wide points: Later blood repertoires were often dominated by clones from the donor CD8+ memory compartment.

V was clipped by 4 bases and J by 3 bases; unmatched bases: 3. Germline CDR1 reads SNHLY; CDR2 reads FYNNEI. The CDR3 is 13 amino acids. Comments on this clone: Antigen: not known.

This sequence was found in a woman in her sixties in good health, CMV-negative, and a related stem cell transplant donor. The chain combines TRBV2 with TRBJ2-7; 7 bases are a match to TRBD1. The sample taken for sequencing was memory CD4+ T cells sorted from PBMCs. The CDR3 here is CASSATGNYEQYF. The CDR3 coding sequence is TGTGCCAGCAGTGCGACAGGGAACTACGAGCAGTACTTC. Filled out from reference TRBV2 and TRBJ2-7, the complete variable domain reads EPEVTQTPSHQVTQMGQEVILRCVPISNHLYFYWYRQILGQKVEFLVSFYNNEISEKSEIFDDQFSVERPDGSNFTLKIRSTKLEDSAMYFCASSATGNYEQYFGPGTRLTVT.